This entry lists 19 T cell receptor beta chains sequenced from one sample in a study of T cells in Graves' hyperthyroidism and ophthalmopathy. Amplified TCR beta CDR3 regions came from RNA transcripts. RT-PCR in the first round (using the HTBI primer set) targeted the TCR CDR3. MiXCR was run by TCRdb on the multiplex PCR reads, yielding one entry per CDR3 protein. Here the sample spans approximately 700,000 distinct CDR3 sequences, 45% being singletons. Sequenced sample: peripheral blood or thyroid tissue (not recorded which). The receptors shown here come from an adult man with Graves' disease, either hyperthyroidism or ophthalmopathy (not recorded which).

The rearrangement uses TRBV25-1 and TRBJ1-3; TRBD1 aligns across 9 bases. With 4 bases clipped from V and 1 base from J, the junction kept 11 bases outside the gene matches. Germline lookup yields CDR1 MGHDK and CDR2 SYGVNS. This CDR3 has 18 amino acids. CDR3 sequence (DNA): TGTGCCAGCAGTGTCCTCTCCCCGGGACAGGGATCTGGAAACACCATATATTTT. Translating gives CASSVLSPGQGSGNTIYF.

The chain combines TRBV10-3 with TRBJ2-7; a weak D match, TRBD2 (6 bases). V shed 10 bases and J shed 2 bases, with 12 bases lying between them. Germline V lookup: CDR1 ENHRY, CDR2 SYGVKD. This CDR3 contains 12 residues. The chain's CDR3 is CASRLDPYEQYF. As DNA, the CDR3 is TGTGCCAGCCGACTAGATCCCTACGAGCAGTACTTC.

The gene calls are TRBV5-1 and TRBJ1-6; D may be TRBD1 (6 bases). The V gene lost 4 bases and the J gene lost 5 bases, with 16 bases spanning the gap. There are 16 residues in the CDR3. Germline lookup yields CDR1 SGHRS and CDR2 YFSETQ. This chain's CDR3 is CASSPLGAGDNSPLHF. DNA of the CDR3: TGCGCCAGCAGCCCCCTCGGAGCAGGGGATAATTCACCCCTCCACTTT.

Only a few counts were recorded for this clonotype. Here the CDR3 reads CASSQEVAAPNQPQHF. The CDR3 bases are TGTGCCAGCAGCCAAGAGGTCGCTGCCCCCAATCAGCCCCAGCATTTT. V and J are TRBV7-3 and TRBJ1-5; D is ambiguous. The germline V gene encodes CDR1 SGHTA and CDR2 FQGTGA. V was pared by 5 bases and J by 3 bases, with 17 bases between. This CDR3 has 16 amino acids.

This chain connects TRBV7-9 to TRBJ1-6; possibly TRBD1 for D (6 bases). With 5 bases removed from V and 7 bases from J, the gap between germline ends came to 15 bases. This CDR3 contains 15 residues. Germline loops: CDR1 SEHNR, CDR2 FQNEAQ (reference sequence). CDR3 sequence: CASSPRGGFNSPLHF. DNA for the CDR3: TGTGCCAGCAGCCCTCGAGGGGGTTTCAATTCACCCCTCCACTTT.

This clonotype occurred many times. The J gene is TRBJ1-1, the V gene TRBV13; TRBD1 agrees at 7 bases. This CDR3 comprises 15 residues. The germline CDR1 and CDR2 sequences are PRHDT and FYEKMQ (reference sequence). V was pared by 0 bases and J by 4 bases, with 5 bases of the junction left unmatched. The CDR3 spells CASSLGYAGGTEAFF. CDR3 nucleotide sequence: TGTGCCAGCAGCTTAGGGTACGCAGGGGGCACTGAAGCTTTCTTT.

CDR3 amino acids: CASSLVAGPRETQYF. The CDR3 DNA sequence: TGTGCCAGCAGCTTAGTGGCGGGCCCTCGGGAGACCCAGTACTTC. The rearrangement uses TRBV7-9 and TRBJ2-5; TRBD2 is a possible D gene (5 bases). CDR1 is SEHNR and CDR2 is FQNEAQ in the germline V gene (reference sequence). With 1 base removed from V and 5 bases from J, the gap between germline ends came to 14 bases. There are 15 residues in the CDR3.

This chain connects TRBV29-1 to TRBJ1-2; D possibly corresponds to TRBD1 (5 bases). Germline V CDR1 and CDR2: SQVTM, ANQGSEA. The CDR3 spans 10 residues. The CDR3 DNA reads as TGCAGAACGGGGCCCTATGGCTACACCTTC. Protein: CRTGPYGYTF.

The V and J genes are TRBV12-3 or TRBV12-4 and TRBJ1-5; D not certain. Trimming cost V 3 bases and J 2 bases, with 11 bases left between them. This CDR3 has 15 amino acids. The CDR3 DNA follows: TGTGCCAGCAGTTTCTCGCTCTGGGGCAATCAGCCCCAGCATTTT. It is translated as CASSFSLWGNQPQHF.

The gene calls are TRBV20-1 and TRBJ1-2; D gene ambiguous. This CDR3 spans 11 amino acids. Trimming pared 7 bases from V and 4 bases from J, leaving 10 bases between. Germline V gives CDR1 DFQATT, CDR2 SNEGSKA (reference sequence). The CDR3 DNA reads as TGCAGTGAAGTCTGGAGCTATGGCTACACCTTC. Translating gives CSEVWSYGYTF.

This clonotype was seen more than once but under ten times. The chain uses TRBV7-2 and TRBJ1-2; 9 bases map to TRBD1. Germline values: CDR1 SGHTA, CDR2 FQGNSA. This CDR3 is built from 12 residues. The junction had 7 bases not matched to a gene; V was cut back by 10 bases and J by 7 bases. The CDR3 bases are TGTGCCAACATGGGACAGGGCAGTGGCTACACCTTC. Translation gives CANMGQGSGYTF.

This clonotype appeared a few times. The gene calls are TRBV7-9 and TRBJ1-1; D gene unclear. The CDR3 is 14 residues long. Germline V lookup: CDR1 SEHNR, CDR2 FQNEAQ (reference sequence). V was cut by 0 bases and J by 1 base, with 6 bases left in between. The CDR3, as DNA: TGTGCCAGCAGCTTAGCGATTGAGAACACTGAAGCTTTCTTT. It codes for CASSLAIENTEAFF.

The chain links TRBV7-9 to TRBJ2-2; a weak D match, TRBD2 (5 bases). V gave up 1 base and J gave up 5 bases, with 17 bases separating them. Germline CDR1 reads SEHNR; CDR2 reads FQNEAQ (reference sequence). The CDR3 runs to 17 residues. CDR3 in amino acids: CASSLEVLDASTGELFF. The CDR3, as DNA: TGTGCCAGCAGCTTAGAGGTACTAGATGCCTCAACCGGGGAGCTGTTTTTT.

This clonotype appeared a few times. The chain combines TRBV2 with TRBJ2-5; D unclear. The CDR3 covers 15 residues. Germline CDR1 SNHLY, CDR2 FYNNEI. V was shortened by 5 bases and J by 1 base, with 14 bases between the two germline ends. CDR3 in DNA: TGTGCCAGCAGTTACTTTTCGCAGAGCCAAGAGACCCAGTACTTC. It is translated as CASSYFSQSQETQYF.

Only a few counts were recorded for this clonotype. The chain recombines TRBV5-1 with TRBJ2-7; the D call may be TRBD1 or TRBD2 (5 bases each). Germline values: CDR1 SGHRS, CDR2 YFSETQ. This CDR3 region has 13 residues. V gave up 4 bases and J gave up 3 bases, with 11 bases separating them. CDR3 DNA: TGCGCCAGCAGCAGGGACCTCCTCTACGAGCAGTACTTC. It specifies CASSRDLLYEQYF.

Comment on this clonotype: A much larger clone lies one base from this, so it may be a read error. This chain connects TRBV11-1 to TRBJ1-2; D is perhaps TRBD1 (6 bases). Germline CDR1 is SGHAT and CDR2 is FQDESV (reference sequence). The CDR3 is made up of 14 amino acids. As DNA, the CDR3 is TGTGCCAGCAGCAAAGCCACAGGGTTTTATGGCTGCACCTTC. It codes for CASSKATGFYGCTF.

Concerning this clonotype itself: A much larger clone differs by one base, so this may be a read error. V gene TRBV10-3 combines with J gene TRBJ2-5; possible D gene TRBD1, 6 bases. This CDR3 comprises 14 residues. V was trimmed by 6 bases and J by 5 bases, leaving 16 bases between them. CDR1 and CDR2 (germline): ENHRY, SYGVKD. The CDR3 DNA sequence: TGTGCCATCAGCTTGGTGGGGGCAGGGGAGACCCAGTACTTC. Translation gives CAISLVGAGETQYF.

This clonotype has more than one count but fewer than ten. The genes are TRBV2 and TRBJ1-2; D is undetermined. V was clipped by 0 bases and J by 7 bases, with 15 bases between them. In germline, CDR1 is SNHLY, CDR2 FYNNEI. This CDR3 is 15 amino acids long. CDR3 nucleotide sequence: TGTGCCAGCAGTGAAGCGGTAGGGAGTTGGAGTGGCTACACCTTC. This sequence encodes CASSEAVGSWSGYTF.

The rearrangement uses TRBV7-9 and TRBJ1-2; D uncertain. Per germline, CDR1 SEHNR and CDR2 FQNEAQ (reference sequence). The V end lost 5 bases, the J end lost 0 bases, and 13 bases lay between the germline ends. The CDR3 is 15 residues long. The CDR3: CASSLGPSSNYGYTF. Here the CDR3 DNA reads TGTGCCAGCAGCCTAGGGCCCTCCTCTAACTATGGCTACACCTTC.